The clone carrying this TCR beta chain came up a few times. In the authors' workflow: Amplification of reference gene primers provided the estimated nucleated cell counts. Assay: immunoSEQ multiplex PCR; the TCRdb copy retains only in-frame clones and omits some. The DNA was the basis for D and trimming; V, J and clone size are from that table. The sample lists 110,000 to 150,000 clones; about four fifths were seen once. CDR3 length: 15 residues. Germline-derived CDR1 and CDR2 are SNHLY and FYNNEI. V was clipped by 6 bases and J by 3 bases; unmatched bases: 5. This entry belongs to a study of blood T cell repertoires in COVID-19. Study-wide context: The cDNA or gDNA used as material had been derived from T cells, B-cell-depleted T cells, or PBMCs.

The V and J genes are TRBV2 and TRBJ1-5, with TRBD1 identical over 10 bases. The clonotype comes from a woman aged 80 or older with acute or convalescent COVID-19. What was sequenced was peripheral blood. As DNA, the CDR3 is TGTGCCAGCAGGCCGGGACAGGGGTCCAATCAGCCCCAGCATTTT. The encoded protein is CASRPGQGSNQPQHF.